The rows below give T cell receptor beta chains drawn from one sample of a study of cytomegalovirus exposure and HLA in healthy donors. Sequencing was performed with immunoSEQ multiplex PCR; in TCRdb, only in-frame clones are kept and a portion is missing. The sample has about 100,000 clones; 75% to 80% are singletons. Material for sequencing was PBMCs. All receptors derive from a man aged 55 to 70 in good health and CMV-seropositive. CDR3s include the opening cysteine and the closing phenylalanine or tryptophan. A D gene is named only where the DNA matches it firmly. Only part of the rows carry a size: once, few, many, or a class if the clone is expanded.

D,J,V,size,CDR3,DNA
TRBD1,TRBJ1-2,TRBV30,NA,CAWSATLLTGAF,TGTGCCTGGAGCGCAACCCTTTTGACAGGGGCCTTC
NA,TRBJ2-7,TRBV5-1,NA,CASSLESGGAYEQYF,TGCGCCAGCAGCTTGGAGTCGGGGGGCGCGTACGAGCAGTACTTC
TRBD2,TRBJ2-5,TRBV6-1,NA,CASSSSGVLQETQYF,TGTGCCAGCAGTTCTAGCGGGGTACTACAAGAGACCCAGTACTTC
NA,TRBJ2-7,TRBV7-8,few,CASSLRQATTYEQYF,TGTGCCAGCAGCTTAAGGCAGGCGACTACCTACGAGCAGTACTTC
TRBD1,TRBJ2-1,TRBV13,NA,CASSLYLRTGGISSYNEQFF,TGTGCCAGCAGTCTCTACCTAAGGACAGGGGGGATCAGCTCCTACAATGAGCAGTTCTTC
NA,TRBJ1-2,TRBV29-1,NA,CSGDVPGGLEDGYTF,TGCAGCGGTGATGTCCCGGGGGGCTTAGAAGATGGCTACACCTTC
TRBD1,TRBJ2-2,TRBV10-3,NA,CAIRPGQGSGELFF,TGTGCCATCAGGCCGGGACAGGGTTCCGGGGAGCTGTTTTTT
NA,TRBJ1-6,TRBV5-8,NA,CASSPGGRGSSPLHF,TGTGCCAGCAGCCCCGGGGGGCGTGGGAGTTCACCCCTCCACTTT
NA,TRBJ2-7,TRBV7-6,NA,CASSSRTGQIEQYF,TGTGCCAGCAGCTCCAGGACTGGACAGATCGAGCAGTACTTC
TRBD2,TRBJ2-3,TRBV5-3,NA,CARSLYAAGNDTQYF,TGTGCCAGAAGCTTGTACGCAGCGGGGAACGATACGCAGTATTTT
TRBD2,TRBJ2-5,TRBV19,NA,CASSGLAGGQETQYF,TGTGCCAGTAGCGGACTAGCGGGGGGCCAAGAGACCCAGTACTTC
NA,TRBJ2-7,TRBV7-2,NA,CASSLEPTTYEQYF,TGTGCCAGCAGCTTAGAACCGACTACCTACGAGCAGTACTTC
NA,TRBJ1-1,TRBV28,NA,CASTFQDTEAFF,TGTGCCAGCACTTTTCAGGACACTGAAGCTTTCTTT
NA,TRBJ2-2,TRBV18,NA,CASSPLGGGENTGELFF,TGTGCCAGCTCACCTCTTGGGGGAGGAGAGAACACCGGGGAGCTGTTTTTT